This is a list of T cell receptor beta chains from one sample in a study of PD-1 blockade in mismatch repair-deficient tumors. Libraries were prepared by immunoSEQ multiplex PCR; TCRdb keeps only in-frame clonotypes and omits some of them. The data show around 39,000 clones, around four fifths seen once. Sequencing used PBMCs, obtained roughly nine months after starting pembrolizumab. Every receptor here comes from an adult with mismatch repair-deficient cancer. Both conserved end residues are part of each CDR3.

length,J,V,CDR3
12,TRBJ2-3,TRBV6-6,CASSYVRDTQYF
17,TRBJ2-7,TRBV19,CATGQRLAGDGDYEQYF
11,TRBJ2-7,TRBV19,CASGLGNEQYF
15,TRBJ2-1,TRBV7-8,CASSSGQGAYNEQFF
16,TRBJ2-3,TRBV7-3,CASSPTRTSGRDTQYF
14,TRBJ1-1,TRBV19,CASSIRVQGTEAFF
14,TRBJ2-2,TRBV10-3,CAIKGDLNTGELFF
12,TRBJ2-7,TRBV2,CASSEVSGGQYF
17,TRBJ1-1,TRBV28,CASSLGVRGGTNTEAFF
15,TRBJ1-4,TRBV28,CASRYGGQGTEKLFF
13,TRBJ2-5,TRBV5-1,CASSFGGEETQYF